Listed below are T cell receptor beta chains from one sample, sequenced in a study of cytomegalovirus exposure and HLA in healthy donors. Profiled with immunoSEQ multiplex PCR; TCRdb holds only in-frame clones, not every one. The sample shows 100,000 to 120,000 clones, over 75% of them seen only once. Sequencing input: PBMCs. Receptors originate from a woman in her 30s in good health and CMV-seropositive. CDR3s include the opening cysteine and the closing phenylalanine or tryptophan. D genes are given only for firm matches. The listing skips clone size in some rows; elsewhere it reads once, few, many or a size class.

V	size	D	J	CDR3	DNA
TRBV6-1	.	.	TRBJ1-4	CASTSGSLNEKLFF	TGTGCCAGCACTTCCGGGTCCCTCAATGAAAAACTGTTTTTT
TRBV18	.	TRBD2	TRBJ2-1	CASSPFDSGSSYNEQFF	TGTGCCAGCTCACCCTTTGATAGCGGGAGTTCCTACAATGAGCAGTTCTTC
TRBV5-1	.	TRBD2	TRBJ2-7	CASSLGGRAHEQYF	TGCGCCAGCAGCTTGGGCGGGAGGGCCCACGAGCAGTACTTC
TRBV7-2	.	.	TRBJ1-4	CATGVGGREKLFF	TGTGCCACCGGGGTAGGGGGACGTGAAAAACTGTTTTTT
TRBV25-1	once	TRBD1	TRBJ2-1	CASRGTGNNEQFF	TGTGCCAGCAGGGGGACAGGGAACAATGAGCAGTTCTTC
TRBV7-9	once	TRBD1	TRBJ2-5	CASSYPTGGQETQYF	TGTGCCAGCAGCTATCCTACAGGGGGTCAAGAGACCCAGTACTTC
TRBV6-6	.	.	TRBJ1-5	CASSYSGQPNQPQHF	TGTGCCAGCAGTTACTCCGGACAGCCCAATCAGCCCCAGCATTTT
TRBV4-1	.	.	TRBJ2-7	CASSPLGLVSEQYF	TGCGCCAGCAGCCCCCTGGGTCTAGTATCCGAGCAGTACTTC
TRBV5-1	once	TRBD2	TRBJ2-2	CASSRGTSGATGELFF	TGCGCCAGCAGCAGAGGGACTAGCGGGGCCACCGGGGAGCTGTTTTTT
TRBV13	.	.	TRBJ1-2	CASSPAAGNNYGYTF	TGTGCCAGCAGCCCCGCGGCGGGCAACAACTATGGCTACACCTTC
TRBV11-2	.	.	TRBJ1-2	CASSLDTAANYGYTF	TGTGCCAGCAGCTTAGATACAGCCGCTAACTATGGCTACACCTTC
TRBV10-3	.	TRBD2	TRBJ2-2	CAIRPGLAGGLGTGELFF	TGTGCCATCAGACCGGGACTAGCGGGGGGGCTAGGCACCGGGGAGCTGTTTTTT
TRBV11-2	once	.	TRBJ2-5	CASSFPGGPQETQYF	TGTGCCAGCAGCTTCCCCGGGGGGCCCCAAGAGACCCAGTACTTC
TRBV5-1	.	.	TRBJ1-4	CASSRWTGATNEKLFF	TGCGCCAGCAGCCGCTGGACGGGAGCAACTAATGAAAAACTGTTTTTT
TRBV10-3	few	.	TRBJ2-1	CAITPDRDNEQFF	TGTGCCATCACCCCGGACAGAGACAATGAGCAGTTCTTC
TRBV6-4	.	.	TRBJ2-2	CASSVRGGTGELFF	TGTGCCAGCAGTGTAAGGGGAGGCACCGGGGAGCTGTTTTTT
TRBV4-2	few	TRBD2	TRBJ2-7	CASSPRTGGSYEQYF	TGTGCCAGCAGCCCCCGGACGGGAGGCTCCTACGAGCAGTACTTC
TRBV27	.	TRBD1	TRBJ1-2	CASSLDRDYGYTF	TGTGCCAGCAGTCTCGACAGGGACTATGGCTACACCTTC
TRBV18	.	TRBD1	TRBJ1-2	CASSPYGQGVYTF	TGTGCCAGCTCACCATATGGACAGGGGGTCTACACCTTC
TRBV4-3	.	.	TRBJ2-1	CASSQEYDEQFF	TGCGCCAGCAGCCAAGAGTATGATGAGCAGTTCTTC
TRBV28	.	.	TRBJ1-2	CASKTGVYGYTF	TGTGCCAGCAAGACAGGTGTCTATGGCTACACCTTC
TRBV12-2	.	.	TRBJ2-3	CASRLRPKQRRDTQYF	TGTGCAAGTCGCTTACGACCAAAGCAAAGGAGAGATACGCAGTATTTT
TRBV28	.	.	TRBJ2-1	CASSLWTETYNEQFF	TGTGCCAGCAGTTTGTGGACAGAAACCTACAATGAGCAGTTCTTC
TRBV11-2	.	TRBD2	TRBJ2-5	CASSLSAGGQETQYF	TGTGCCAGCAGCTTAAGCGCGGGGGGGCAAGAGACCCAGTACTTC
TRBV7-9	.	TRBD1	TRBJ2-5	CASSFGGQGYETQYF	TGTGCCAGCAGCTTCGGCGGACAGGGATACGAGACCCAGTACTTC
TRBV7-2	.	TRBD2	TRBJ2-1	CASSTRDSGDNEQFF	TGTGCCAGCAGCACCCGTGATAGCGGGGACAATGAGCAGTTCTTC
TRBV28	.	TRBD1	TRBJ1-2	CASSSRDREWSYGYTF	TGTGCCAGCAGTTCTCGGGACAGGGAATGGTCCTATGGCTACACCTTC
TRBV27	.	TRBD2	TRBJ2-5	CASTVSGENQETQYF	TGTGCCAGCACCGTTAGCGGGGAGAACCAAGAGACCCAGTACTTC
TRBV5-6	.	TRBD1	TRBJ1-2	CASSLRSRGYGYTF	TGTGCCAGCAGCCTCCGTTCCAGGGGGTATGGCTACACCTTC
TRBV7-3	.	TRBD1	TRBJ1-2	CASSPGGSAYGYTF	TGTGCCAGCAGCCCAGGGGGTTCGGCCTATGGCTACACCTTC
TRBV4-1	.	TRBD2	TRBJ2-3	CASSQDSILAGAINTDTQYF	TGCGCCAGCAGCCAAGATTCCATACTAGCGGGAGCGATAAACACAGATACGCAGTATTTT
TRBV10-2	.	TRBD2	TRBJ2-3	CASNRGYYSGRITDTQYF	TGCGCCAGCAACAGGGGTTATTATAGCGGGAGGATAACAGATACGCAGTATTTT
TRBV4-1	.	TRBD2	TRBJ2-3	CASSQEGTSDVTDTQYF	TGCGCCAGCAGCCAAGAGGGGACTAGCGACGTAACAGATACGCAGTATTTT
TRBV6-5	.	.	TRBJ1-2	CASSRGHQKYGYTF	TGTGCCAGCAGTAGGGGACACCAGAAGTATGGCTACACCTTC
TRBV7-2	.	TRBD2	TRBJ2-5	CASSPWGGFGETQYF	TGTGCCAGCAGCCCGTGGGGAGGGTTCGGGGAGACCCAGTACTTC
TRBV6-5	.	.	TRBJ2-7	CASSFRSEQYF	TGTGCCAGCAGCTTTAGGAGTGAGCAGTACTTC
TRBV5-1	.	.	TRBJ2-7	CASSPGWTYEQYF	TGCGCCAGCAGCCCCGGGTGGACCTACGAGCAGTACTTC
TRBV6-1	.	.	TRBJ2-3	CASSASGAPDTQYF	TGTGCCAGCAGTGCTTCAGGGGCGCCAGATACGCAGTATTTT
TRBV5-1	once	.	TRBJ2-1	CASSFWGRGSSYNEQFF	TGCGCCAGCAGCTTTTGGGGGAGGGGGAGCTCCTACAATGAGCAGTTCTTC
TRBV6-6	.	.	TRBJ2-3	CASRDKSADTQYF	TGTGCCAGCAGGGACAAAAGCGCAGATACGCAGTATTTT
TRBV11-3	.	.	TRBJ2-5	CASWSPAIPETQYF	TGTGCCAGCTGGTCCCCAGCGATCCCAGAGACCCAGTACTTC
TRBV7-8	once	.	TRBJ2-5	CASSFLGLRETQYF	TGTGCCAGCAGCTTTCTAGGCTTGCGAGAGACCCAGTACTTC
TRBV5-1	once	TRBD1	TRBJ2-5	CASSLTGGPEETQYF	TGCGCCAGCAGCCTCACAGGGGGGCCCGAAGAGACCCAGTACTTC
TRBV28	.	.	TRBJ2-3	CASSFIGADTQYF	TGTGCCAGCAGTTTTATCGGGGCAGATACGCAGTATTTT
TRBV4-3	.	TRBD2	TRBJ2-1	CASSRRVAGGPLNEQFF	TGCGCCAGCAGCCGGCGGGTGGCGGGAGGGCCGTTAAATGAGCAGTTCTTC